This T cell receptor (beta chain) was sequenced in a study of OX40 agonist ivuxolimab in advanced cancers. Study information: Intravenous ivuxolimab at 0.01 to 10 mg/kg was given to patients every 2 weeks. With a range of roughly 20 to 80, age averaged 60 years, and about 82% were male.

CDR3 length equals 14 residues. The V gene lost 3 bases and the J gene lost 5 bases, with 11 bases spanning the gap. CDR1 and CDR2 from the germline V gene are SGHTA and FQGNSA. Study-wide results and limits: Undetermined was the antigen specificity of the expanded peripheral T cells.

Notes on this clone: As yet, its antigen is unknown.

The repertoire was sequenced with immunoSEQ multiplex PCR; TCRdb's copy has only in-frame clones and lacks some. The sample lists roughly 75,000 clones; approximately 90% were seen once. This material consisted of CD4+ or CD8+ T cells sorted from blood, taken in a trial of the OX40 agonist ivuxolimab. The clonotype comes from an adult with an advanced solid tumor such as melanoma, head and neck, liver or kidney cancer. The gene calls are TRBV7-2 and TRBJ1-5; a possible D gene is TRBD1 (6 bases). The CDR3 DNA reads TGTGCCAGCAGCTTTACAGGGCCCGATCAGCCCCAGCATTTT. Translation: CASSFTGPDQPQHF.